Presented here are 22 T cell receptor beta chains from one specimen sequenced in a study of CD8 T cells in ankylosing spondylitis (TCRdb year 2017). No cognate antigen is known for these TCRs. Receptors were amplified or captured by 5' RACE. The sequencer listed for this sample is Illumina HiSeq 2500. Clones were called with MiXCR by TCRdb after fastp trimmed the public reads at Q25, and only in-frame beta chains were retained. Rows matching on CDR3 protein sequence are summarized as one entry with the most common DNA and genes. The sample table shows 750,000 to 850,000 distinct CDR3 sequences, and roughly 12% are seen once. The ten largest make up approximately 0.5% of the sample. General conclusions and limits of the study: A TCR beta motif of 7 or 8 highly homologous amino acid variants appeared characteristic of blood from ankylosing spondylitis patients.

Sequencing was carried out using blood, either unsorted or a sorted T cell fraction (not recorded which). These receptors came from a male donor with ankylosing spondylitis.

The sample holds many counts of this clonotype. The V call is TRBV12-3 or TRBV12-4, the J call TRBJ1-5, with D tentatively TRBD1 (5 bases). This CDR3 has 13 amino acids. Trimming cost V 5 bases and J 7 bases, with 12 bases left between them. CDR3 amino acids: CASSRDSGQPQHF. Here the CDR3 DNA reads TGTGCCAGCAGTCGGGACTCCGGGCAGCCCCAGCATTTT.

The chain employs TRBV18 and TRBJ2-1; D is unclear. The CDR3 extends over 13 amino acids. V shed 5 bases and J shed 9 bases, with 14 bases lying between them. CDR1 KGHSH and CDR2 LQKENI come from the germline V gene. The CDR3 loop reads CASSVNPWIEQFF. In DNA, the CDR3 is TGTGCCAGCTCAGTCAACCCATGGATTGAGCAGTTCTTC. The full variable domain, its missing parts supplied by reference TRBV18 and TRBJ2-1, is NAGVMQNPRHLVRRRGQEARLRCSPMKGHSHVYWYRQLPEEGLKFMVYLQKENIIDESGMPKERFSAEFPKEGPSILRIQQVVRGDSAAYFCASSVNPWIEQFFGPGTRLTVL.

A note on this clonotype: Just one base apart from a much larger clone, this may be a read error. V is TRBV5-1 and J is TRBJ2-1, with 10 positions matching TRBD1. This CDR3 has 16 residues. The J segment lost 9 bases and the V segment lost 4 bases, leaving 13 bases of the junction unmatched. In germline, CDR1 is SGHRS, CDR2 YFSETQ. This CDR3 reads CASSRPGQGSVGEQFF. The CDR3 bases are TGCGCCAGCAGCCGGCCGGGACAGGGGTCAGTGGGTGAGCAGTTCTTC.

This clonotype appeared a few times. CDR3 sequence: CSVATGHSTDTQYF. CDR3 sequence (DNA): TGCAGCGTCGCGACAGGGCATAGCACAGATACGCAGTATTTT. The chain has TRBV29-1 and TRBJ2-3; 7 bases line up with TRBD1. The V gene's germline CDR1 is SQVTM and CDR2 ANQGSEA. CDR3 length: 14 amino acids. V lost 6 bases and J lost 0; bases outside the gene matches: 6.

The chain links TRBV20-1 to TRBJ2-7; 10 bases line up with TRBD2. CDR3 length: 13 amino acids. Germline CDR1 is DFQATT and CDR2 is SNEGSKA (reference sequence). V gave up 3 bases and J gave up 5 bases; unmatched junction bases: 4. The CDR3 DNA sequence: TGCAGTGCTAGTCTAGCGGGAGCGGACGAGCAGTACTTC. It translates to CSASLAGADEQYF.

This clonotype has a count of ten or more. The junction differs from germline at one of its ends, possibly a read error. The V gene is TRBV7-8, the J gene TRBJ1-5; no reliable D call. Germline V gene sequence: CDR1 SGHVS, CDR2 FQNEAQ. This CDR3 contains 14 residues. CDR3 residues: CATSLGRSNQPQHF. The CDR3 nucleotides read TGTGCCACCAGCTTAGGGAGGAGCAATCAGCCCCAGCATTTT.

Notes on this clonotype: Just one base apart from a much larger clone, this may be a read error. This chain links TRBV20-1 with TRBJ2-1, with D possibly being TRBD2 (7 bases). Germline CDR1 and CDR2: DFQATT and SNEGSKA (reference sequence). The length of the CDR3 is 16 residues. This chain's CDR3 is CCARVYAGASYNEQFF. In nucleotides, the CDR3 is TGCTGTGCTAGAGTCTACGCGGGGGCCTCCTACAATGAGCAGTTCTTC.

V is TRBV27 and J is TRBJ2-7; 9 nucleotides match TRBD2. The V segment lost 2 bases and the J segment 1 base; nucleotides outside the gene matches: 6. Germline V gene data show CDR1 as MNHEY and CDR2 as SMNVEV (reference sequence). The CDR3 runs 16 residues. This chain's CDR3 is CASSLSPLAGSYEQYF. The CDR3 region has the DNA TGTGCCAGCAGTTTAAGTCCTCTAGCGGGGTCCTACGAGCAGTACTTC.

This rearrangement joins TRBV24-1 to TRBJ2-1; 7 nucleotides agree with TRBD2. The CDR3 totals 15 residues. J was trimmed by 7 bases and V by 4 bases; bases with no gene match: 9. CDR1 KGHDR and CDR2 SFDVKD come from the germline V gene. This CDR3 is CATSDPGPAGNEQFF. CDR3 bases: TGTGCCACCAGTGACCCGGGACCAGCGGGGAATGAGCAGTTCTTC.

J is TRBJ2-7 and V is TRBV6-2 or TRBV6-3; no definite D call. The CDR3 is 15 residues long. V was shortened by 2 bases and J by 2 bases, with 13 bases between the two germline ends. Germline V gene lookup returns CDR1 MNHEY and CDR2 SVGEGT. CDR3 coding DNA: TGTGCCAGCAGTTACATCCGGATACCCCCCTACGAGCAGTACTTC. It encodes CASSYIRIPPYEQYF.

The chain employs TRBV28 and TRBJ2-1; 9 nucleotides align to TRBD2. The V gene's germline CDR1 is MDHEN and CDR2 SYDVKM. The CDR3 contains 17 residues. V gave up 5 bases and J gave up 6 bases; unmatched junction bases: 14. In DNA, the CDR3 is TGTGCCAGCAGTGCACCGACTAGCGGAAGTCCCGCCAATGAGCAGTTCTTC. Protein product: CASSAPTSGSPANEQFF.

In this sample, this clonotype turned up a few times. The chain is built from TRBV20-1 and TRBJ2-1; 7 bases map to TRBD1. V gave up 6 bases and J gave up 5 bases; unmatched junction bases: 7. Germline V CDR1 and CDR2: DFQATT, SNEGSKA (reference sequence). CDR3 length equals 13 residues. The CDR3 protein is CSAPDRVDNEQFF. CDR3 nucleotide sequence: TGCAGTGCACCCGACAGGGTGGACAATGAGCAGTTCTTC.

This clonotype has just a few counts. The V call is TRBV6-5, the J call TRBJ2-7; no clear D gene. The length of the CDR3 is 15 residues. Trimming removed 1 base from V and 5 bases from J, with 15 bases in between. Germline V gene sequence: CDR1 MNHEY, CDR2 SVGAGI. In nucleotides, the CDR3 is TGTGCCAGCAGTTACTGGGTCGGACGAGCTGACGAGCAGTACTTC. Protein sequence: CASSYWVGRADEQYF.

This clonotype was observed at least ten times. The CDR3 coding sequence is TGTGCCAGCAGCGTCGGGACAGCCTCCTACGAGCAGTACTTC. This translates into CASSVGTASYEQYF. This chain uses TRBV5-5 with TRBJ2-7, with TRBD1 matching over 7 bases. The CDR3 length is 14 residues. In germline, CDR1 is SGHKS, CDR2 YYEKEE (reference sequence). With V trimmed by 4 bases and J by 0 bases, 4 bases remained unmatched.

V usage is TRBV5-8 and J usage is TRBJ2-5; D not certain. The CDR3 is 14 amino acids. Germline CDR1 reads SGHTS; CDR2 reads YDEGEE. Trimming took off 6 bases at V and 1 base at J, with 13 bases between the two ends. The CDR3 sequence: CASTDLPAQETQYF. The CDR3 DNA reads TGTGCCAGCACTGATCTCCCAGCCCAAGAGACCCAGTACTTC.

The CDR3 nucleotides read TGTGCCAGCACCCCCTCGAACACCGGGGAGCTGTTTTTT. This sequence encodes CASTPSNTGELFF. The chain joins TRBV7-2 to TRBJ2-2; unclear D gene. In germline, CDR1 is SGHTA, CDR2 FQGNSA. CDR3 length: 13 amino acids. The V end lost 7 bases, the J end lost 0 bases, and 6 bases lay between the germline ends.

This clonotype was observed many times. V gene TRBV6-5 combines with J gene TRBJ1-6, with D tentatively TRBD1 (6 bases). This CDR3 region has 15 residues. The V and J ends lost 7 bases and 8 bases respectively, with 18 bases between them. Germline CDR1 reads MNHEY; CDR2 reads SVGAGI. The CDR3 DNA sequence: TGTGCCAGCATTTCAGCCGGGACAACTCATTCACCCCTCCACTTT. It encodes CASISAGTTHSPLHF.

DNA of the CDR3: TGTGCCAGCAGCGCCGGGACCCGGGGAACTGAAGCTTTCTTT. It translates to CASSAGTRGTEAFF. The V gene is TRBV7-2, the J gene TRBJ1-1; maybe TRBD1 (5 bases). The germline CDR1 and CDR2 sequences are SGHTA and FQGNSA. CDR3 length: 14 residues. Trimming took 5 bases from V and 5 from J, leaving 15 bases between them. The variable domain in full, completed from reference TRBV7-2 and TRBJ1-1, reads GAGVSQSPSNKVTEKGKDVELRCDPISGHTALYWYRQSLGQGLEFLIYFQGNSAPDKSGLPSDRFSAERTGGSVSTLTIQRTQQEDSAVYLCASSAGTRGTEAFFGQGTRLTVV.

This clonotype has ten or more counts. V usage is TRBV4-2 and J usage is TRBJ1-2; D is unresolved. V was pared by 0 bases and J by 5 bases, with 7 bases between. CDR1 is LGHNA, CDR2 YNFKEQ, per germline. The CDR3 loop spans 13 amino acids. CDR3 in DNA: TGTGCCAGCAGCCAAGATCCAGGATATGGCTACACCTTC. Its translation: CASSQDPGYGYTF.

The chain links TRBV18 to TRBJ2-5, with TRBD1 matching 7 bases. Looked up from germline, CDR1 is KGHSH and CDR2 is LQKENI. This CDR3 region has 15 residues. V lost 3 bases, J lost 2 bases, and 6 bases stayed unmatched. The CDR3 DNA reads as TGTGCCAGCTCACCTAGAGGGACAGTTCAAGAGACCCAGTACTTC. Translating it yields CASSPRGTVQETQYF.

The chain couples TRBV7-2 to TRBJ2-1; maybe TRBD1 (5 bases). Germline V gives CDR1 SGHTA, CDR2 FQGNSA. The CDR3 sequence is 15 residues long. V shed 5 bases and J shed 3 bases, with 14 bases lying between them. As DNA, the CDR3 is TGTGCCAGCAGCCTCGACAGTATTATCTACAATGAGCAGTTCTTC. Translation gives CASSLDSIIYNEQFF.

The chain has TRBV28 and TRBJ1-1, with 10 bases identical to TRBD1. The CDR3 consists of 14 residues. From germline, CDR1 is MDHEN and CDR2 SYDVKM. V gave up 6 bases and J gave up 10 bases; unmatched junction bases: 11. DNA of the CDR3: TGTGCCAGCAGGGGGGAGACAGGGGGCGTAAGAGCTTTCTTT. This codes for CASRGETGGVRAFF.